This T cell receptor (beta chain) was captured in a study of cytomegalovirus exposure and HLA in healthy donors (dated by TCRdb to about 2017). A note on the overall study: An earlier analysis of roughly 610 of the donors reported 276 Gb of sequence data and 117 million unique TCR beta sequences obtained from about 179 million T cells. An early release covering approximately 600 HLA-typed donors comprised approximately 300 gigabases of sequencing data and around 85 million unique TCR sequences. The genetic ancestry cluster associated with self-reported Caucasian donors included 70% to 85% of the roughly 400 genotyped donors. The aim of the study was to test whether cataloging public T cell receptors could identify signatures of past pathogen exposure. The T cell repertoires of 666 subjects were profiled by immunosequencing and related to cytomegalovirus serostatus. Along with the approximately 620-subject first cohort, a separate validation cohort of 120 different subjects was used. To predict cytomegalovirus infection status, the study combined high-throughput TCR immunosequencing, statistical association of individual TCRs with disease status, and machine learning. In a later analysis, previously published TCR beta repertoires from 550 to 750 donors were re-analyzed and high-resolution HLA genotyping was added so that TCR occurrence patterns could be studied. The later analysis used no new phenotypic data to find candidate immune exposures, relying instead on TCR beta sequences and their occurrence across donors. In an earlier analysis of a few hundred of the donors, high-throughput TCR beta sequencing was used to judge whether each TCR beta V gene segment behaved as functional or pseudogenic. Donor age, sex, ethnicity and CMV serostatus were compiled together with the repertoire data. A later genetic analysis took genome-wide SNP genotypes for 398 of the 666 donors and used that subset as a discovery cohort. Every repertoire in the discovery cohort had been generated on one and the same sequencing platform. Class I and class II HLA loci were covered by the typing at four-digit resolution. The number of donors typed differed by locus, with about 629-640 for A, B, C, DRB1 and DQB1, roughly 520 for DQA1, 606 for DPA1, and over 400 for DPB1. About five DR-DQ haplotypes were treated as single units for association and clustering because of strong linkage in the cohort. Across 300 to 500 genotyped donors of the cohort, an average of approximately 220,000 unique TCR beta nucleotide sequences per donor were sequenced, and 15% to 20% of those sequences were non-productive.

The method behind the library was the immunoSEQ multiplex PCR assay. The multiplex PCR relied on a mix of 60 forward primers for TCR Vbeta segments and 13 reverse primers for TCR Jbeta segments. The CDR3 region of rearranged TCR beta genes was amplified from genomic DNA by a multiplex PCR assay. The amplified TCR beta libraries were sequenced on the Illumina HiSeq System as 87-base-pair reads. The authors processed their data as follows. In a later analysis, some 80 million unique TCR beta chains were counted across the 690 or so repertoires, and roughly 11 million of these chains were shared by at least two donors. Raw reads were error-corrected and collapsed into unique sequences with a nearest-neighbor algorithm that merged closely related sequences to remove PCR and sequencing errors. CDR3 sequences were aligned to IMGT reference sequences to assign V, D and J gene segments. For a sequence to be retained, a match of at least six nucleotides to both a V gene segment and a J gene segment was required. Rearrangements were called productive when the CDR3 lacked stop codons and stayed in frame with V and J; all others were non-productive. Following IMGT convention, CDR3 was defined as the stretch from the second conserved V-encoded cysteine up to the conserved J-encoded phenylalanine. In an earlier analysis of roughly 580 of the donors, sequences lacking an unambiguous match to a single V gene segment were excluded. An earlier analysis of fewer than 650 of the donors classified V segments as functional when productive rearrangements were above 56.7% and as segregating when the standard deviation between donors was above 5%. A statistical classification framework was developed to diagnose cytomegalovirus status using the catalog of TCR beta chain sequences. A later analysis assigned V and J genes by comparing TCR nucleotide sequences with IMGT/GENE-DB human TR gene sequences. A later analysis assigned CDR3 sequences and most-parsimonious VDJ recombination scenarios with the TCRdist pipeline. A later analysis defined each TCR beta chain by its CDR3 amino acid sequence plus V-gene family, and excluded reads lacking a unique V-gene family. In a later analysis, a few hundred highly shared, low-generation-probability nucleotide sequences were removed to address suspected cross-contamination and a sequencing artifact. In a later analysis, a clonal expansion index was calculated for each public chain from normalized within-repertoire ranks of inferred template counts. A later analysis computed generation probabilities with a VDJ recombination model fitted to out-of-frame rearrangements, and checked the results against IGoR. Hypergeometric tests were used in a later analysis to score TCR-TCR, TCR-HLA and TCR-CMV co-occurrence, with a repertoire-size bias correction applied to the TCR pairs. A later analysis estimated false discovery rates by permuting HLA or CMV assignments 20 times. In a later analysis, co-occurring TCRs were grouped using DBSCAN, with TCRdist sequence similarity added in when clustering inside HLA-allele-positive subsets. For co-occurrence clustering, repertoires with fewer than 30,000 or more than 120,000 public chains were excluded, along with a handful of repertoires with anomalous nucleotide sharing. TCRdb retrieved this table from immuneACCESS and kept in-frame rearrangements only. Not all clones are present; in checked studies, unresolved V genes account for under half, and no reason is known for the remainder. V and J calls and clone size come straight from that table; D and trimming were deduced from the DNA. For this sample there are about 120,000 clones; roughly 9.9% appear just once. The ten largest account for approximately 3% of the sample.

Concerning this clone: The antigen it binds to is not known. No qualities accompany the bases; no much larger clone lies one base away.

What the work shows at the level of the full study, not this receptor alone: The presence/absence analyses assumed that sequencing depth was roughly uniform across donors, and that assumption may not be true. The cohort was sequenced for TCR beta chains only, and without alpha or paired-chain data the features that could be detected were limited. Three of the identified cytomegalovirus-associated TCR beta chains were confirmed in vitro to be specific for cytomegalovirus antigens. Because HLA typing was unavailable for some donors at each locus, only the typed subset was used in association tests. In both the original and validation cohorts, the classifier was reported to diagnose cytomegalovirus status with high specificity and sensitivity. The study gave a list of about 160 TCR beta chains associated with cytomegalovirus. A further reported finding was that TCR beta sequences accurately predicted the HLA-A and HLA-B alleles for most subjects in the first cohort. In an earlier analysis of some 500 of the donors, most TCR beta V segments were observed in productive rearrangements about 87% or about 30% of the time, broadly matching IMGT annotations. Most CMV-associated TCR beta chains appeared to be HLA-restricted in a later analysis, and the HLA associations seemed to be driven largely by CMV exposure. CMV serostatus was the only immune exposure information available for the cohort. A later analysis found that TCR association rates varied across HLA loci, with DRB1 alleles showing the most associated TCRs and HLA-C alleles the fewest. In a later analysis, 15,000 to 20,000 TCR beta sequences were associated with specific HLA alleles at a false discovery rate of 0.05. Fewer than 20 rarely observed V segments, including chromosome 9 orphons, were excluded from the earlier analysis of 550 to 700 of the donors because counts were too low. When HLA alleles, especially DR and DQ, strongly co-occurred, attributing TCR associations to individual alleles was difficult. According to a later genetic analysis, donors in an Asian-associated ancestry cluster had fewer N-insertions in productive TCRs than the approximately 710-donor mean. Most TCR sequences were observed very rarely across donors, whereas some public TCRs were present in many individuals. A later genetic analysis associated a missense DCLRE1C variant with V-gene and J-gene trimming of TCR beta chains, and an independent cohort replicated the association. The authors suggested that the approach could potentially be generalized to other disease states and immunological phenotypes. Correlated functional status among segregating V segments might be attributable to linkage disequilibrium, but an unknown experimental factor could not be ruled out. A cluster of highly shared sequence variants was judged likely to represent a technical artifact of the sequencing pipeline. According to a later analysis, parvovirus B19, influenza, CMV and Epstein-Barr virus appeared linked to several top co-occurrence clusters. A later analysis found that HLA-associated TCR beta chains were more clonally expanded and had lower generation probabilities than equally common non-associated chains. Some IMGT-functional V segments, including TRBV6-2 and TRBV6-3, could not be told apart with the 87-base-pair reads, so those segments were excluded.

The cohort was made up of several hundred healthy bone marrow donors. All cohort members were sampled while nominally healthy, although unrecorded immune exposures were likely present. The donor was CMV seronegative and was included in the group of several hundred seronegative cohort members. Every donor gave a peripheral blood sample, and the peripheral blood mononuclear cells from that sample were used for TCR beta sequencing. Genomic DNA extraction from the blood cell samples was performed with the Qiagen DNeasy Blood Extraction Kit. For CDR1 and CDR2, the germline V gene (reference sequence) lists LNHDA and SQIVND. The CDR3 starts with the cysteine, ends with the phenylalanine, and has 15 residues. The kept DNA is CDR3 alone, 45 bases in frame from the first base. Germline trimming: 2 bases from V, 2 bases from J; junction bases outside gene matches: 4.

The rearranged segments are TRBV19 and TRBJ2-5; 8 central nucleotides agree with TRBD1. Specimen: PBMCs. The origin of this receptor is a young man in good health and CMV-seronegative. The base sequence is TGTGCCAGTAGTATAACAAGGACAGGGCAAGAGACCCAGTACTTC. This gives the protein CASSITRTGQETQYF.